This paragraph covers one T cell receptor beta chain sequence. Germline lookup yields CDR1 LNHNV and CDR2 YYDKDF (reference sequence). Trimming shortened V by 5 bases and J by 6 bases, and 19 bases separated the two germline ends. This CDR3 has 15 amino acids. Original methodology: Reference gene primer amplification gave estimated nucleated cell counts. Method: immunoSEQ multiplex PCR; TCRdb's copy keeps in-frame clones and lacks some. Clonal size and the V and J genes are those of that table, whereas D and trimming came from the DNA. This sample yields about 99,000 clones, of which 79% are seen a single time; roughly 20% belongs to the top ten. These data originate in a study of blood T cell repertoires in COVID-19. At the level of the study: Acute-phase and convalescent COVID-19 samples originated in the United States, Italy and Spain. Sources were T cells, B-cell-depleted T cells, or PBMCs; the material itself was cDNA or gDNA.

This TCR was recovered from a woman of 80 years or more with active or convalescent COVID-19. The sequencing sample was made of peripheral blood. The J gene is TRBJ1-1, the V gene TRBV15; weak D call: TRBD1 (6 bases). DNA for the CDR3: TGTGCCACCAGCCTGTACACAGGGTTAGTCGCTGAAGCTTTCTTT. It translates to CATSLYTGLVAEAFF.